This passage covers 6 T cell receptor beta chains from one sample sequenced in a study of control samples from healthy donors and cancer patients. Method: immunoSEQ multiplex PCR; TCRdb's copy keeps in-frame clones and lacks some. The sample records 100,000 to 150,000 clones, around 93% being singletons. The sequenced sample consisted of blood. These receptor sequences come from a young man in good health.

The chain couples TRBV11-2 to TRBJ1-4; D gene ambiguous. Germline V CDR1 and CDR2: SGHAT, FQNNGV. V gave up 5 bases and J gave up 5 bases, with 9 bases separating them. The CDR3 consists of 13 residues. The CDR3 sequence is CASSAGMNEKLFF. Written as DNA, the CDR3 is TGTGCCAGCAGCGCGGGGATGAATGAAAAACTGTTTTTT.

Concerning this clone: Other DNA sequences in the same sample also yield this CDR3. The V gene is TRBV10-3, the J gene TRBJ2-5; the D is unclear. The CDR3 extends over 13 amino acids. V was shortened by 0 bases and J by 4 bases, with 6 bases between the two germline ends. The germline V gene has CDR1 ENHRY and CDR2 SYGVKD. The CDR3 nucleotides are TGTGCCATCAGTGAGTCAGGTAGAGAGACCCAGTACTTC. This sequence encodes CAISESGRETQYF.

This clone was seen more than once but under ten times. The J gene is TRBJ2-2, the V gene TRBV6-4, with TRBD1 matching 9 bases. The trim removed 3 bases at V and 6 bases at J, leaving 5 bases unmatched. CDR1 and CDR2 from the germline V gene are MRHNA and SNTAGT. The length of the CDR3 is 15 residues. The CDR3 sequence is CASSESTGGPGELFF. CDR3 bases: TGTGCCAGCAGTGAATCGACAGGGGGACCCGGGGAGCTGTTTTTT.

The gene calls are TRBV28 and TRBJ1-3; no clear D gene. Germline V gene data show CDR1 as MDHEN and CDR2 as SYDVKM. Trimming left V 8 bases short and J 4 bases short, with 3 bases between. The CDR3 is made up of 10 amino acids. CDR3 DNA sequence: TGTGCCAGCGGGGGAAACACCATATATTTT. Its protein is CASGGNTIYF.

This clone appeared once. This chain connects TRBV5-4 to TRBJ2-3; TRBD1 might be the D (6 bases). Between the trimmed V and J ends, which lost 4 bases and 1 base, there was a span of 13 bases. This CDR3 region has 15 residues. The V gene's germline CDR1 is SGHNT and CDR2 YYREEE (reference sequence). CDR3 sequence: CASSPGQFRTDTQYF. Here the CDR3 DNA reads TGTGCCAGCAGCCCAGGACAGTTTCGCACAGATACGCAGTATTTT. Based on the CDR3 plus reference TRBV5-4 and TRBJ2-3, the full variable domain is ETGVTQSPTHLIKTRGQQVTLRCSSQSGHNTVSWYQQALGQGPQFIFQYYREEENGRGNFPPRFSGLQFPNYSSELNVNALELDDSALYLCASSPGQFRTDTQYFGPGTRLTVL.

This chain links TRBV5-4 with TRBJ2-7; unclear D gene. The V gene's germline CDR1 is SGHNT and CDR2 YYREEE (reference sequence). This CDR3 contains 14 residues. V lost 4 bases and J 2 bases, leaving 13 bases between the germline ends. Here the CDR3 reads CASSPRTATYEQYF. CDR3 DNA sequence: TGTGCCAGCAGCCCGAGGACGGCGACCTACGAGCAGTACTTC.